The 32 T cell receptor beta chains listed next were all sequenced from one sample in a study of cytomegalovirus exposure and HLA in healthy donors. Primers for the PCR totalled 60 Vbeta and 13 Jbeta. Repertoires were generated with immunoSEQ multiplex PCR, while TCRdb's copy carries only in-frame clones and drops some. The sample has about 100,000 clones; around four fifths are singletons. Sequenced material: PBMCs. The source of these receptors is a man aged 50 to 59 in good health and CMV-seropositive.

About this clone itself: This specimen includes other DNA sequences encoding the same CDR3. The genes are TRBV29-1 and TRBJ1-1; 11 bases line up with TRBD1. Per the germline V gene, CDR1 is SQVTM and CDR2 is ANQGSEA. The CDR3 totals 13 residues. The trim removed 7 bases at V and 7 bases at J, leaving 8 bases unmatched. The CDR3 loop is CSAEGTGGNEAFF. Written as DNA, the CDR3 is TGCAGCGCCGAGGGGACAGGGGGTAATGAAGCTTTCTTT.

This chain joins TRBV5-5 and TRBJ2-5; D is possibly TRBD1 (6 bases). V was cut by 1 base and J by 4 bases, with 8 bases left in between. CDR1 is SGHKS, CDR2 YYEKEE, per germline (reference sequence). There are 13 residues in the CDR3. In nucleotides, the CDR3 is TGTGCCAGCAGCTTGCAGGGGTCAGAGACCCAGTACTTC. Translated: CASSLQGSETQYF.

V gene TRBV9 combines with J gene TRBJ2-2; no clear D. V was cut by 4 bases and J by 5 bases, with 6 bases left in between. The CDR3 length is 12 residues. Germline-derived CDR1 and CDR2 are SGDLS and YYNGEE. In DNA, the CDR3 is TGTGCCAGCAGCCCCCCTACCGGGGAGCTGTTTTTT. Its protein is CASSPPTGELFF.

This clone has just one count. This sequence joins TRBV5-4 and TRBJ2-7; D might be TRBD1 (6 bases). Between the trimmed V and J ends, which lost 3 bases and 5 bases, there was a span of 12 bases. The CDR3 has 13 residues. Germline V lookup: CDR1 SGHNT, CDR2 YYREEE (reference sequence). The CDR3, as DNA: TGTGCCAGCAGCTCAACAGGGAGTGACGAGCAGTACTTC. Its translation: CASSSTGSDEQYF.

CDR3 nucleotides: TGTGCCAGTACACCAGGGTCGCCCTCACTCTACAATCAGCCCCAGCATTTT. Its translation is CASTPGSPSLYNQPQHF. J is TRBJ1-5 and V is TRBV19; perhaps TRBD1 as D (5 bases). CDR3 length: 17 residues. Germline V lookup: CDR1 LNHDA, CDR2 SQIVND (reference sequence). Between the trimmed V and J ends, which lost 7 bases and 3 bases, there was a span of 22 bases.

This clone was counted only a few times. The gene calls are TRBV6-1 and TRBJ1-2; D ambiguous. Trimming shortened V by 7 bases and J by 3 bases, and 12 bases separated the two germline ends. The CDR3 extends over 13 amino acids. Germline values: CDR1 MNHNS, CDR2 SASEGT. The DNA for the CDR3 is TGTGCCAGCACCCCCTCTCGAGACTATGGCTACACCTTC. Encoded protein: CASTPSRDYGYTF.

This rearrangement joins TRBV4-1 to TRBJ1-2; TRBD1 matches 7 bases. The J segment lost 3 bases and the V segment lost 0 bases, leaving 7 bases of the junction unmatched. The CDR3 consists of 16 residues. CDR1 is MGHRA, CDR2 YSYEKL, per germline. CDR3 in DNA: TGCGCCAGCAGCCAAGAAACCGCGACAGGGTACTATGGCTACACCTTC. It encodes CASSQETATGYYGYTF.

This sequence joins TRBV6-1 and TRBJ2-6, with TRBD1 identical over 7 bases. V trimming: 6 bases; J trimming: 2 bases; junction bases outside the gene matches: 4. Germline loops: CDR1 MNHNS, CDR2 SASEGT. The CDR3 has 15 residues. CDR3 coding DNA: TGTGCCAGCAGCGGGACAGTTGCTGGGGCCAACGTCCTGACTTTC. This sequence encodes CASSGTVAGANVLTF.

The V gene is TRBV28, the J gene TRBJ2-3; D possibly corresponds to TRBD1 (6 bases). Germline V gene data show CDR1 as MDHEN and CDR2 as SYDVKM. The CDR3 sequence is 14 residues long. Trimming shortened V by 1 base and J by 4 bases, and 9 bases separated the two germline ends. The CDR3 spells CASSLSQGPDTQYF. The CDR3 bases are TGTGCCAGCAGTTTATCGCAGGGGCCAGATACGCAGTATTTT. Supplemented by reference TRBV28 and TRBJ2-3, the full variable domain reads DVKVTQSSRYLVKRTGEKVFLECVQDMDHENMFWYRQDPGLGLRLIYFSYDVKMKEKGDIPEGYSVSREKKERFSLILESASTNQTSMYLCASSLSQGPDTQYFGPGTRLTVL.

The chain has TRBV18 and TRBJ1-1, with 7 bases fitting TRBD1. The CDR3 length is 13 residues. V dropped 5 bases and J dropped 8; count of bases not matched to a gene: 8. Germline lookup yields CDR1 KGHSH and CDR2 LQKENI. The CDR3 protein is CASSSLGGWEAFF. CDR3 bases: TGTGCCAGCTCATCATTAGGGGGCTGGGAAGCTTTCTTT.

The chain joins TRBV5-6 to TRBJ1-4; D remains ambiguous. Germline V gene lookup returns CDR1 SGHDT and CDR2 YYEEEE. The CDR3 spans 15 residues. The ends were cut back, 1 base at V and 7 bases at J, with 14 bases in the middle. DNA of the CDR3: TGTGCCAGCAGCTTGCGTTCGGTGAGCGGTGAAAAACTGTTTTTT. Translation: CASSLRSVSGEKLFF.

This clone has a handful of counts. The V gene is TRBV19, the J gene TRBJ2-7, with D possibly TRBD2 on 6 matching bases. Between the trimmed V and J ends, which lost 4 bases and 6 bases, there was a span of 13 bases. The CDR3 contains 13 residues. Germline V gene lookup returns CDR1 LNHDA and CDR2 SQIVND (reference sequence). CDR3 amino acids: CASSKAGTAEQYF. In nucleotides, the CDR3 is TGTGCCAGTAGTAAGGCAGGGACTGCCGAGCAGTACTTC. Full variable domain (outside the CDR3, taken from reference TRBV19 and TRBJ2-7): DGGITQSPKYLFRKEGQNVTLSCEQNLNHDAMYWYRQDPGQGLRLIYYSQIVNDFQKGDIAEGYSVSREKKESFPLTVTSAQKNPTAFYLCASSKAGTAEQYFGPGTRLTVT.

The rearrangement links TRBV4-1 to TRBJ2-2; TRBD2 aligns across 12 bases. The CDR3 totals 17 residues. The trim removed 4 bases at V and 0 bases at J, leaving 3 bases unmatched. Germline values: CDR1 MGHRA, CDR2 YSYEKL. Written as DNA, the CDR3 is TGCGCCAGCAGCCCTAGCGGGGGGGCCGCGAACACCGGGGAGCTGTTTTTT. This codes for CASSPSGGAANTGELFF.

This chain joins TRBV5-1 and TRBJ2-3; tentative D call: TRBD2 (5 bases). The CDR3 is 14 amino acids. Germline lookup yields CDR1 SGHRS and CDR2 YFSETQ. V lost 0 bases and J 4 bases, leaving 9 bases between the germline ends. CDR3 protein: CASSLVIGADTQYF. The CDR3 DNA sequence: TGCGCCAGCAGCTTGGTGATCGGGGCAGATACGCAGTATTTT.

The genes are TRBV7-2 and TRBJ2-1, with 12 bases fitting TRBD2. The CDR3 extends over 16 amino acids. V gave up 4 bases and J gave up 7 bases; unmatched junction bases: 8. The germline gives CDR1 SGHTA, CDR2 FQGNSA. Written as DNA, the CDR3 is TGTGCCAGCAGCTCCGAGCTAGCGGGGGGGAATAATGAGCAGTTCTTC. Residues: CASSSELAGGNNEQFF.

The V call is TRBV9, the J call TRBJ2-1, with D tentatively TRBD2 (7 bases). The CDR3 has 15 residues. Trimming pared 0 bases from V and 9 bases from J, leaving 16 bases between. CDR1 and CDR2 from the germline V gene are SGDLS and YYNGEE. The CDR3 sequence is CASSVGVGGAGEQFF. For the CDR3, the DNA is TGTGCCAGCAGCGTAGGGGTAGGGGGGGCGGGTGAGCAGTTCTTC.

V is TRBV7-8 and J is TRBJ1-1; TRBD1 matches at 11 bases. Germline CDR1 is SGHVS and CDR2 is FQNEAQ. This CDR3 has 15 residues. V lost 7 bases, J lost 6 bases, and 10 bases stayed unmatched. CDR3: CASTFVGGQGAEAFF. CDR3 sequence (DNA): TGTGCCAGCACCTTCGTTGGGGGACAGGGGGCTGAAGCTTTCTTT. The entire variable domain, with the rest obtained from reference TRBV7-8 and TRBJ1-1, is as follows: GAGVSQSPRYKVAKRGQDVALRCDPISGHVSLFWYQQALGQGPEFLTYFQNEAQLDKSGLPSDRFFAERPEGSVSTLKIQRTQQEDSAVYLCASTFVGGQGAEAFFGQGTRLTVV.

In DNA form, the CDR3 reads TGTGCCAGCAGCTTGGGGCAGCAATATGGCTACACCTTC. This translates into CASSLGQQYGYTF. The J gene is TRBJ1-2, the V gene TRBV7-8, with a tentative D call TRBD1 (5 bases). CDR3 size: 13 residues. Trimming removed 3 bases from V and 5 bases from J, with 10 bases in between. Germline V gene lookup returns CDR1 SGHVS and CDR2 FQNEAQ.

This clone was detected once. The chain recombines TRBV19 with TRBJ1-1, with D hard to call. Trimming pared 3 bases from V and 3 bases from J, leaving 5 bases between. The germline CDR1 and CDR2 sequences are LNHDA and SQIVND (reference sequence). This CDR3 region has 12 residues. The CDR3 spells CASSIGYTEAFF. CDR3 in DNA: TGTGCCAGTAGTATCGGTTACACTGAAGCTTTCTTT.

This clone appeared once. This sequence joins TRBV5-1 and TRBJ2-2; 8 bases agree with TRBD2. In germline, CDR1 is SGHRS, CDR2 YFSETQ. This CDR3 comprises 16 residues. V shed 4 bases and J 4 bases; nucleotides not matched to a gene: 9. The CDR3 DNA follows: TGCGCCAGCAGCCCCGGGGGGGGGCCGAGCACCGGGGAGCTGTTTTTT. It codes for CASSPGGGPSTGELFF.

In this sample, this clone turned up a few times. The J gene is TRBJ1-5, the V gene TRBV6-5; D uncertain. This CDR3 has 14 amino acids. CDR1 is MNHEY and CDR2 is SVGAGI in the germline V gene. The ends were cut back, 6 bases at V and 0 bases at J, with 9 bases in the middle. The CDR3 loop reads CASRTSNSNQPQHF. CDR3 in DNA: TGTGCCAGCAGGACAAGCAATAGCAATCAGCCCCAGCATTTT.

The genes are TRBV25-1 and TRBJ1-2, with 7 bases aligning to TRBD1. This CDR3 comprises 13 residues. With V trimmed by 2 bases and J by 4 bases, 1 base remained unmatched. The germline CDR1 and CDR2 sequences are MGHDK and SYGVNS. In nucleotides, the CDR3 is TGTGCCAGCAGTGAAGGACAGGCCTATGGCTACACCTTC. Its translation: CASSEGQAYGYTF.

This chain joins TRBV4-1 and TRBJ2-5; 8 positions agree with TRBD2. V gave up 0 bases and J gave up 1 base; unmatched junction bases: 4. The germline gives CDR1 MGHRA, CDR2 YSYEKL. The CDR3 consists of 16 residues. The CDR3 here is CASSQDERGGQETQYF. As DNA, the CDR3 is TGCGCCAGCAGCCAAGACGAACGGGGGGGCCAAGAGACCCAGTACTTC.

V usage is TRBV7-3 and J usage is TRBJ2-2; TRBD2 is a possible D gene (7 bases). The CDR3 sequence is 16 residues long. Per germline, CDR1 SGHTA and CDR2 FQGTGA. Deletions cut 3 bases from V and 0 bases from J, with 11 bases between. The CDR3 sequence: CASSFSGGANTGELFF. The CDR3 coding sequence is TGTGCCAGCAGCTTTTCGGGGGGCGCGAACACCGGGGAGCTGTTTTTT.

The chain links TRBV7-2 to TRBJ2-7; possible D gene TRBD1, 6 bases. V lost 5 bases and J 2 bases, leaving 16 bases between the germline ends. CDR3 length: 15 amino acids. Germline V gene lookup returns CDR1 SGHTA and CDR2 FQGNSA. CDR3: CASSPTLGGTYEQYF. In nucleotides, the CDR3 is TGTGCCAGCAGCCCGACACTTGGGGGCACCTACGAGCAGTACTTC.

The CDR3 DNA is TGTGCCAGCAGCCGCGACAGGGATAAGCAGTTCTTC. It codes for CASSRDRDKQFF. The V and J genes are TRBV6-5 and TRBJ2-1; TRBD1 aligns across 7 bases. J lost 11 bases, V lost 6 bases, and 7 bases had no gene match. Germline loops: CDR1 MNHEY, CDR2 SVGAGI. CDR3 length equals 12 residues.

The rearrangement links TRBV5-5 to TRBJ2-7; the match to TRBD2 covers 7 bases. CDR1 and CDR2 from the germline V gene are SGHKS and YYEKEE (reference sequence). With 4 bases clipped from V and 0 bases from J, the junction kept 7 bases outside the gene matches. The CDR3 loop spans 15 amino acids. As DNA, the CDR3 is TGTGCCAGCAGCGGGACGGGAGGTCTCTCCTACGAGCAGTACTTC. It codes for CASSGTGGLSYEQYF.

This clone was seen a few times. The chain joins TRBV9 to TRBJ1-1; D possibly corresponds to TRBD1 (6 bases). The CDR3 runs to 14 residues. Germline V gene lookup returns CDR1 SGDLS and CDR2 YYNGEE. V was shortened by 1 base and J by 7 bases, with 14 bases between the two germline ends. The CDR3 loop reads CASSVFGRGDEAFF. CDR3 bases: TGTGCCAGCAGCGTATTCGGCAGGGGTGATGAAGCTTTCTTT.

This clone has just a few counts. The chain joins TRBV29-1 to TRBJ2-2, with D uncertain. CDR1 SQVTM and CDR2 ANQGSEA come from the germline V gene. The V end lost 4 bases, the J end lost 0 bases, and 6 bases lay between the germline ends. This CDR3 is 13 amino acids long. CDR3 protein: CSVAQANTGELFF. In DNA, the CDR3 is TGCAGCGTTGCCCAGGCGAACACCGGGGAGCTGTTTTTT.

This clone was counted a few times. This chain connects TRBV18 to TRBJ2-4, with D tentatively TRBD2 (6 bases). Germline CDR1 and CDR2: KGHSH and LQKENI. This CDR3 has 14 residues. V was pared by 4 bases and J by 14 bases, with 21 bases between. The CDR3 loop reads CASSLKGPETGEYF. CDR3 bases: TGTGCCAGCTCACTGAAAGGACCTGAAACGGGGGAGTACTTC.

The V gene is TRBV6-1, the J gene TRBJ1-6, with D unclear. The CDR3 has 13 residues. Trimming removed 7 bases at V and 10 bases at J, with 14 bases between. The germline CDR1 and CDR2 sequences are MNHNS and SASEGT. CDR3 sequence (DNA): TGTGCCAGCACCCGAGTGAGGAACTCACCCCTCCACTTT. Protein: CASTRVRNSPLHF.

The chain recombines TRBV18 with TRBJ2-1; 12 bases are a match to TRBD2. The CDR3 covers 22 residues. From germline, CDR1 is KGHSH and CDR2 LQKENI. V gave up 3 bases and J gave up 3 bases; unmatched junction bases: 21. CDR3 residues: CASSPRILWGETSGGVYNEQFF. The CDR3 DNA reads TGTGCCAGCTCACCTCGGATTCTTTGGGGCGAGACTAGCGGGGGAGTCTACAATGAGCAGTTCTTC. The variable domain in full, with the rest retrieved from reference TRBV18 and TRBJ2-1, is NAGVMQNPRHLVRRRGQEARLRCSPMKGHSHVYWYRQLPEEGLKFMVYLQKENIIDESGMPKERFSAEFPKEGPSILRIQQVVRGDSAAYFCASSPRILWGETSGGVYNEQFFGPGTRLTVL.